The 3 T cell receptor beta chains below all came from one sample that was sequenced in a study of CD4 T cells in relation to SARS-CoV-2 and coronaviruses. CD4+ T cells from unexposed donors were obtained before the COVID-19 pandemic (2011-2018). After roughly 9 days of culture, CD4+ T cells were isolated. Profiled with immunoSEQ multiplex PCR; TCRdb holds only in-frame clones, not every one. The sample lists some 16,000 clones, 76% occurring once. Their antigens are not known. Sequenced material: CD4+ T cells from PBMCs, cultured in vitro. The receptors were gathered from a human donor in good health.

The rearrangement uses TRBV5-6 and TRBJ2-1; 9 bases align to TRBD2. Per germline, CDR1 SGHDT and CDR2 YYEEEE. The CDR3 contains 15 residues. V shed 1 base, J shed 15 bases, and the junction held 14 bases outside the gene matches. The CDR3 region is CASSLLVAGVTRLFF. CDR3 bases: TGTGCCAGCAGCTTGTTGGTAGCGGGAGTTACACGGCTGTTCTTC.

The chain uses TRBV27 and TRBJ1-2, with 10 bases fitting TRBD1. Germline loops: CDR1 MNHEY, CDR2 SMNVEV (reference sequence). The CDR3 loop spans 14 amino acids. Trimming cost V 5 bases and J 5 bases; bases outside gene matches: 5. In DNA, the CDR3 is TGTGCCAGCAGTCTACGGACAGGGGGGTATGGCTACACCTTC. Translation: CASSLRTGGYGYTF.

The chain links TRBV24-1 to TRBJ1-1; 8 bases fit TRBD1. The V segment lost 9 bases and the J segment 5 bases; nucleotides outside the gene matches: 7. CDR3 size: 13 residues. Germline assignment: CDR1 KGHDR and CDR2 SFDVKD. The CDR3 bases are TGTGCCACCGCTCAGGGGGCTATGACTGAAGCTTTCTTT. Translating gives CATAQGAMTEAFF.